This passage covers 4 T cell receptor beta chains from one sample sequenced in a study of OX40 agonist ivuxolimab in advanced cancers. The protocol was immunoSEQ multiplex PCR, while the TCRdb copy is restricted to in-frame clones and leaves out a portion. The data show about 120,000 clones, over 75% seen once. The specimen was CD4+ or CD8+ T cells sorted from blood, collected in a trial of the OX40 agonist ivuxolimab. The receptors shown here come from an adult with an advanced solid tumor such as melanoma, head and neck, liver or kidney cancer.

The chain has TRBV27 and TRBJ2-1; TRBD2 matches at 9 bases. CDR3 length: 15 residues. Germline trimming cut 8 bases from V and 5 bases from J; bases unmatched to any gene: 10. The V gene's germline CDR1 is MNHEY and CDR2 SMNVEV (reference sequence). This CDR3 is CASGRASGANNEQFF. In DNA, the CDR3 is TGTGCCAGCGGACGGGCTAGCGGGGCCAACAATGAGCAGTTCTTC.

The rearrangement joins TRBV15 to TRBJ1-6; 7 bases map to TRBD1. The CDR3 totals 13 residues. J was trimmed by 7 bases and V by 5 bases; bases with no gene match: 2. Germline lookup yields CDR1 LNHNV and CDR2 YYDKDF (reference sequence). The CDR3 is CATSGTENSPLHF. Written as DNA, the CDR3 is TGTGCCACCAGCGGGACAGAAAATTCACCCCTCCACTTT.

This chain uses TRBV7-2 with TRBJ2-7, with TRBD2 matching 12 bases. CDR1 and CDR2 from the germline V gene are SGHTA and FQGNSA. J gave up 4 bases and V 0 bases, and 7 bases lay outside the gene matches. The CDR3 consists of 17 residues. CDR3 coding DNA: TGTGCCAGCAGCTTAGCTCTAGCGGGGGGGCCTCCGTACGAGCAGTACTTC. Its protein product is CASSLALAGGPPYEQYF.

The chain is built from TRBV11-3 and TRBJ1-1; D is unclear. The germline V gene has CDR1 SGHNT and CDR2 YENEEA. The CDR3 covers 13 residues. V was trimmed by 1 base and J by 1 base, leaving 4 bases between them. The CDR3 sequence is CASSLGGNTEAFF. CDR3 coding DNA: TGTGCCAGCAGCTTAGGGGGGAACACTGAAGCTTTCTTT.